This T cell receptor (beta chain) was profiled in a study of T cell responses to AZD1222 COVID-19 vaccine. This CDR3 has 15 residues. V lost 5 bases and J lost 3; bases outside the gene matches: 9. Per the germline V gene, CDR1 is PRHDT and CDR2 is FYEKMQ (reference sequence). Profiling relied on immunoSEQ multiplex PCR, and the TCRdb table lists in-frame clones only, not all of them. The sample holds 150,000 to 200,000 clones, around 93% seen once. The source is an adult in good health. The sequenced sample was peripheral blood, obtained on day 0 of AZD1222 vaccination. This chain connects TRBV13 to TRBJ1-1; TRBD1 aligns across 7 bases. DNA of the CDR3: TGTGCCAGCAGCCCGGAGACAGGGAGGGACACTGAAGCTTTCTTT. It encodes CASSPETGRDTEAFF.